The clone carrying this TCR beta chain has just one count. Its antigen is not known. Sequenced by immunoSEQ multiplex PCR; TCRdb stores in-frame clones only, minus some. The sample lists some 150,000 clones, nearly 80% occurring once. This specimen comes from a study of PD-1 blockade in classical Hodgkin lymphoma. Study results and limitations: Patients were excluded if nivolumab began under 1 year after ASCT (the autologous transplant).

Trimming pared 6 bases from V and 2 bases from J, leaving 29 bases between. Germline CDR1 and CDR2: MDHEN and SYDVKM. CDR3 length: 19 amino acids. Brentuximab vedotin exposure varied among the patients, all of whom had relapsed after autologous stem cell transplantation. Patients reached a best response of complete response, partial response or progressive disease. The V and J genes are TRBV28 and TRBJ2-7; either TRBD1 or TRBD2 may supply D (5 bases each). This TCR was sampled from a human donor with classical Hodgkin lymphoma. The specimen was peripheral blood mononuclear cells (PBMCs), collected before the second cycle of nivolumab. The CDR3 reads CASSLQPGRTGGYTYEQYF. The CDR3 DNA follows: TGTGCCAGCAGCCTTCAACCGGGACGCACAGGCGGGTACACCTACGAGCAGTACTTC.